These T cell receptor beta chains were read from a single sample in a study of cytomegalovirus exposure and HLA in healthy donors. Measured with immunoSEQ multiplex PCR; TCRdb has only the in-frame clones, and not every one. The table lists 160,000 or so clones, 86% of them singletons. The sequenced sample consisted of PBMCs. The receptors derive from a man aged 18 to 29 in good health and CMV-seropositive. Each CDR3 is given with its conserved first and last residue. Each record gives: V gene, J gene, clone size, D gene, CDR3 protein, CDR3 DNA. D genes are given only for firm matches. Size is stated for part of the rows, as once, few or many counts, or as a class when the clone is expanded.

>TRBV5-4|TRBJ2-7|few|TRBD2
CASSNRTSGYVQYF
TGTGCCAGCAGCAACCGGACTAGCGGGTACGTGCAGTACTTC
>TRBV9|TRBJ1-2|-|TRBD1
CASSGWGQGASNYGYTF
TGTGCCAGCAGCGGGTGGGGACAGGGGGCTTCTAACTATGGCTACACCTTC
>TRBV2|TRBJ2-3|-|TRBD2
CASRLRLAGTDTQYF
TGTGCCAGCAGACTCCGACTAGCTGGCACAGATACGCAGTATTTT
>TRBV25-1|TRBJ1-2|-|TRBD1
CASSPGGEGGYTF
TGTGCCAGCAGTCCAGGGGGCGAAGGTGGCTACACCTTC
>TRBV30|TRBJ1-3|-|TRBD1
CAWTHVQGAPTHSGNTIYF
TGTGCCTGGACTCACGTGCAGGGGGCTCCGACCCACTCTGGAAACACCATATATTTT
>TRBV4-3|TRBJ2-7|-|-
CASSQEDTGAYEQYF
TGCGCCAGCAGCCAAGAAGATACAGGAGCCTACGAGCAGTACTTC
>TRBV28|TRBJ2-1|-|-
CANYTAFGDNEQFF
TGTGCCAATTATACAGCCTTCGGGGACAATGAGCAGTTCTTC
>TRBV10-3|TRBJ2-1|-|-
CAIRSRDEQFF
TGTGCCATCAGATCCCGGGATGAGCAGTTCTTC
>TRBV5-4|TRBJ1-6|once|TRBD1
CASAPTGGVNSPLHF
TGTGCCAGCGCACCGACAGGGGGCGTTAATTCACCCCTCCACTTT
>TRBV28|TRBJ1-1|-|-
CASTMGTLNTEAFF
TGTGCCAGTACCATGGGGACACTGAACACTGAAGCTTTCTTT
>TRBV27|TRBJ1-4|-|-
CASSYQGTGNEKLFF
TGTGCCAGCAGTTATCAGGGGACGGGTAATGAAAAACTGTTTTTT
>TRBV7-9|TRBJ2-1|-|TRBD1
CASSLRGLGQNLLYNEQFF
TGTGCCAGCAGCTTAAGGGGGTTGGGACAGAACTTACTCTACAATGAGCAGTTCTTC
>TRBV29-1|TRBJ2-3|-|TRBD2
CSVPAGALDTQYF
TGCAGCGTCCCAGCGGGAGCGCTAGATACGCAGTATTTT
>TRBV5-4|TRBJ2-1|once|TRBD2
CASSFRLAGVNEQFF
TGTGCCAGCAGCTTCCGACTAGCGGGTGTCAATGAGCAGTTCTTC
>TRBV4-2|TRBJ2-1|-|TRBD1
CASSQDRGSSYNEQFF
TGTGCCAGCAGCCAAGACAGGGGGAGCTCCTACAATGAGCAGTTCTTC
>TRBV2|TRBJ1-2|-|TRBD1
CASIREDRSYGYTF
TGTGCCAGCATTCGTGAGGACAGGTCCTATGGCTACACCTTC
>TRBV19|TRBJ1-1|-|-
CASTPLSTANTEAFF
TGTGCCAGTACCCCCTTGTCGACAGCGAACACTGAAGCTTTCTTT
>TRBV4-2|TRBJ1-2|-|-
CASSQDADYGYTF
TGTGCCAGCAGCCAAGATGCGGACTATGGCTACACCTTC
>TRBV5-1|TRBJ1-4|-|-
CASSLGQSGEKLFF
TGCGCCAGCAGCTTGGGCCAATCAGGGGAAAAACTGTTTTTT
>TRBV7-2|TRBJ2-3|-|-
CASSHGQPTDTQYF
TGTGCCAGCAGCCACGGACAGCCCACAGATACGCAGTATTTT
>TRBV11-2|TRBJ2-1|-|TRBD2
CASSLSWTSGYNEQFF
TGTGCCAGCAGCTTATCGTGGACTAGCGGGTACAATGAGCAGTTCTTC
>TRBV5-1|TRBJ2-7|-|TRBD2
CASSEQEQLAGSGYEQYF
TGCGCCAGCAGCGAACAGGAGCAACTAGCGGGATCTGGCTACGAGCAGTACTTC
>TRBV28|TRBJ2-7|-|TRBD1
CASSLAGQGSYEQYF
TGTGCCAGCAGTTTAGCGGGACAGGGCTCCTACGAGCAGTACTTC
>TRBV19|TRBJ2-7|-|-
CASSTGGSYEQYF
TGTGCCAGTAGCACCGGGGGTTCCTACGAGCAGTACTTC